This T cell receptor beta chain was recovered during a study of beta chain features in type 1 diabetes. The V gene's germline CDR1 is MNHEY and CDR2 SMNVEV (reference sequence). Trimming removed 3 bases from V and 8 bases from J, with 10 bases in between. The CDR3 has 12 amino acids. This clone was found a few times. cDNA synthesis used the whole RNA isolate, giving expressed TCRB sequences. The data were produced by immunoSEQ multiplex PCR, yet TCRdb's version contains in-frame clones alone and is incomplete. Of around 200,000 clones in the sample, about 13% were seen once. The TCR sequence derives from a woman between 18 and 29 years old in good health. The chain carries TRBV27 and TRBJ1-2, with a weak D call TRBD1 (5 bases). The sample comprised central memory CD4+ T cells from blood. The CDR3 loop is CASSFRVGGYTF. The CDR3 DNA reads TGTGCCAGCAGTTTCAGGGTGGGCGGCTACACCTTC.